This record concerns one TCR beta chain sequence. What it binds is unknown. Unmatched junction bases numbered 6, after V lost 6 bases and J lost 1 base. Germline lookup yields CDR1 LNHDA and CDR2 SQIVND (reference sequence). The CDR3 contains 15 residues. This entry belongs to a study of identical twins. Study-wide results and limits: Out-of-frame alpha sequences that twins shared showed excess low generation probability.

TCRdb independently ran MiXCR on the 5' RACE reads; one entry per CDR3 protein. This sample carries 600,000 to 800,000 distinct CDR3 sequences, approximately 21% of them seen once, and the ten largest clones take about 4.3%. The same data also contributed to another study, on T cells expressing NK-cell markers.

The sample comprised PBMCs. The clonotype originates from a woman aged 18-29 years in good health. The V call is TRBV19, the J call TRBJ1-1; 9 bases align to TRBD1. The CDR3 sequence: CASRPGTGRNTEAFF. For the CDR3, the DNA is TGTGCCAGTAGGCCCGGGACAGGGAGGAACACTGAAGCTTTCTTT.